One and the same sample provided the 7 T cell receptor beta chains below, sequenced in a study of T cells after yellow fever vaccination. TCRdb called the 5' RACE reads again in MiXCR, with one record for every CDR3 protein. This table has about 220,000 distinct CDR3 sequences, 2.5% to 3.5% appearing once. Source: CD4+ T cells sorted from PBMCs, taken 10 days after the yellow fever booster vaccination. These receptors originate from a man between 18 and 35 years old who received the YFV17D yellow fever vaccine.

This clonotype was counted many times. This chain joins TRBV11-2 and TRBJ2-3; 12 bases fit TRBD2. V was pared by 5 bases and J by 1 base, with 4 bases of the junction left unmatched. The CDR3 has 16 amino acids. Per the germline V gene, CDR1 is SGHAT and CDR2 is FQNNGV. Here the CDR3 reads CASSTRLAGGTDTQYF. In DNA form, the CDR3 reads TGTGCCAGCAGCACCCGACTAGCGGGGGGCACAGATACGCAGTATTTT.

This clonotype was detected ten times or more. The V call is TRBV24-1, the J call TRBJ2-1; D perhaps matches TRBD2 (6 bases). Trimming pared 3 bases from V and 1 base from J, leaving 12 bases between. This CDR3 is built from 16 residues. In germline, CDR1 is KGHDR, CDR2 SFDVKD. The CDR3 spells CATSDGGGASYNEQFF. The CDR3 DNA reads as TGTGCCACCAGTGATGGGGGAGGCGCGTCCTACAATGAGCAGTTCTTC.

This clonotype was seen at least ten times. This sequence joins TRBV20-1 and TRBJ2-5, with a possible D match to TRBD1 (5 bases). The V and J ends lost 6 bases and 0 bases respectively, with 20 bases between them. Germline V gene lookup returns CDR1 DFQATT and CDR2 SNEGSKA (reference sequence). This CDR3 contains 16 residues. DNA for the CDR3: TGCAGTGCCCCAAGGGGCCGCCGCCGGAACCAAGAGACCCAGTACTTC. Protein product: CSAPRGRRRNQETQYF.

This clonotype came up many times. The chain combines TRBV4-2 with TRBJ1-5; D is undetermined. The CDR3 extends over 15 amino acids. CDR1 is LGHNA, CDR2 YNFKEQ, per germline. V lost 0 bases and J lost 6, with 12 bases in between. The CDR3 DNA is TGTGCCAGCAGCCAAGATATCACCGAGAGTCAGCCCCAGCATTTT. Protein: CASSQDITESQPQHF.

This sequence joins TRBV11-2 and TRBJ2-3, with D uncertain. The germline V gene encodes CDR1 SGHAT and CDR2 FQNNGV. This CDR3 region has 12 residues. V lost 8 bases and J 6 bases, leaving 12 bases between the germline ends. The CDR3 coding sequence is TGTGCCAGCGGGATTCGGTTGGATACGCAGTATTTT. Its protein is CASGIRLDTQYF.

This clonotype was recorded at least ten times. V and J are TRBV28 and TRBJ1-1, with D maybe TRBD1 (5 bases). Between the trimmed V and J ends, which lost 8 bases and 3 bases, there was a span of 16 bases. The CDR3 spans 14 residues. The germline CDR1 and CDR2 sequences are MDHEN and SYDVKM. CDR3 region: CASRNRPFDTEAFF. CDR3 nucleotide sequence: TGTGCCAGCCGAAACAGGCCCTTCGACACTGAAGCTTTCTTT. The entire variable domain, with the rest obtained from reference TRBV28 and TRBJ1-1, is as follows: DVKVTQSSRYLVKRTGEKVFLECVQDMDHENMFWYRQDPGLGLRLIYFSYDVKMKEKGDIPEGYSVSREKKERFSLILESASTNQTSMYLCASRNRPFDTEAFFGQGTRLTVV.

This clonotype was counted only a few times. V gene TRBV30 combines with J gene TRBJ1-1; 8 bases are shared with TRBD1. Germline values: CDR1 GTSNPN, CDR2 SVGIG (reference sequence). The CDR3 runs to 13 residues. V dropped 7 bases and J dropped 4; count of bases not matched to a gene: 8. The CDR3 region has the DNA TGTGCCTCGTCCAGGGGGCTGAGCACTGAAGCTTTCTTT. This encodes CASSRGLSTEAFF. Using reference TRBV30 and TRBJ1-1 for the parts outside the CDR3, the full variable domain is SQTIHQWPATLVQPVGSPLSLECTVEGTSNPNLYWYRQAAGRGLQLLFYSVGIGQISSEVPQNLSASRPQDRQFILSSKKLLLSDSGFYLCASSRGLSTEAFFGQGTRLTVV.